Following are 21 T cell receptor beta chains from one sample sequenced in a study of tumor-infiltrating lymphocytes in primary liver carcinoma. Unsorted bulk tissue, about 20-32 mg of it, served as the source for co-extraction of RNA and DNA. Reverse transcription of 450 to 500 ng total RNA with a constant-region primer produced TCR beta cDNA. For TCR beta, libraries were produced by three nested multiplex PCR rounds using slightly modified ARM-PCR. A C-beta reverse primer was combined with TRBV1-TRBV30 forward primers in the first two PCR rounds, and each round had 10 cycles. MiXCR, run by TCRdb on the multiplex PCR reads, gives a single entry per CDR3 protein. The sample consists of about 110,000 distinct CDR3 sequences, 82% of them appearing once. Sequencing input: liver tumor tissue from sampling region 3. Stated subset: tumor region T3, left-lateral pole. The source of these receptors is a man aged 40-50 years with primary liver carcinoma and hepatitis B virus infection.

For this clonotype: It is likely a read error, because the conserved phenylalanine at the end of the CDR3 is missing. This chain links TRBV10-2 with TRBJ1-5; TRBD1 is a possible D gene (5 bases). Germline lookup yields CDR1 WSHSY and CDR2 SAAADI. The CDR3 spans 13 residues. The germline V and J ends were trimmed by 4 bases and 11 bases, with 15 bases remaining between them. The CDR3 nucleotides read TGCGCCAGCAGTGTGGGGGGAACGCAGTCCCAGCATTCT. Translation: CASSVGGTQSQHS.

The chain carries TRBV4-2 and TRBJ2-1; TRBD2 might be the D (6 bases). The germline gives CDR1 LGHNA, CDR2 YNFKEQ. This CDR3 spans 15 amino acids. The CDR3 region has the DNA TGTGATAGCAGCCAATCAATGGAGGGCTACAATGAGCAGTTCTTC. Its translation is CDSSQSMEGYNEQFF.

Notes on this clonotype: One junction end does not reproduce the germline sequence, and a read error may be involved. The CDR3 region has the DNA TGCGCCAGCAGGTTGGCCGGAGGGGCGAGGACTGAAGCTTTCTTT. Translating it yields CASRLAGGARTEAFF. The V call is TRBV5-1, the J call TRBJ1-1; tentative D call: TRBD1 (5 bases). This CDR3 is built from 15 residues. Germline V gives CDR1 SGHRS, CDR2 YFSETQ.

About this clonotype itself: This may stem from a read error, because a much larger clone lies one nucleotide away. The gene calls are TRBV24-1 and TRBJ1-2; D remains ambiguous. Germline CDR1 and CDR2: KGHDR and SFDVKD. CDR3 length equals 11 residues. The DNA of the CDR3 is TGTGCCACCAATGATGGAGTAAGCTACACCTTC. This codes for CATNDGVSYTF.

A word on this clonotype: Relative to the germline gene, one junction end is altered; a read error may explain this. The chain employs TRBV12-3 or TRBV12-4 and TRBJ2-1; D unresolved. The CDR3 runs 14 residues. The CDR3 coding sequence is TGTACCAGCAGTTTTGAGTATACCTACAATGGGCAGTTCTTC. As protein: CTSSFEYTYNGQFF.

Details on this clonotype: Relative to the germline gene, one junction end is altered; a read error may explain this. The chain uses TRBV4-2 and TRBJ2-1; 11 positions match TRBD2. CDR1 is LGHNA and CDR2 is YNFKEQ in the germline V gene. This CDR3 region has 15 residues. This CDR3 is CASCQSSGGIDEQLF. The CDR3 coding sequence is TGTGCCAGCTGCCAATCTAGCGGGGGGATCGATGAGCAGTTATTC.

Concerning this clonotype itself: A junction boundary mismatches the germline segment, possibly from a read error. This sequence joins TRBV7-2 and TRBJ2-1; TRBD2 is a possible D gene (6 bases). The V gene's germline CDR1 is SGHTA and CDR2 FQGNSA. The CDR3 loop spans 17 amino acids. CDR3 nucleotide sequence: TGTGCTAGCAGCTTAGCGGTGGGCGGTAGCTCCTACAATGAGCAGTTCTTC. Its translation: CASSLAVGGSSYNEQFF.

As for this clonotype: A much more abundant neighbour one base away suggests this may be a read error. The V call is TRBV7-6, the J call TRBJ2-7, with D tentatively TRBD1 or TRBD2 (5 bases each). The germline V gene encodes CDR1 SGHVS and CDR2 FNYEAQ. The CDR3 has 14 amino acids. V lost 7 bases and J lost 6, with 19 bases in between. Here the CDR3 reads CASIWMYEGPEQYF. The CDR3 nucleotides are TGTGCCAGCATCTGGATGTATGAGGGGCCCGAGCAGTACTTC.

CDR3 residues: CASSSDRAGELFF. The CDR3 DNA reads TGTGCCAGCAGCTCTGACAGGGCCGGGGAGCTGTTTTTT. The chain carries TRBV7-3 and TRBJ2-2; 7 nucleotides agree with TRBD1. Looked up from germline, CDR1 is SGHTA and CDR2 is FQGTGA. V lost 4 bases to trimming and J lost 6 bases; unmatched junction nucleotides: 2. The CDR3 covers 13 residues.

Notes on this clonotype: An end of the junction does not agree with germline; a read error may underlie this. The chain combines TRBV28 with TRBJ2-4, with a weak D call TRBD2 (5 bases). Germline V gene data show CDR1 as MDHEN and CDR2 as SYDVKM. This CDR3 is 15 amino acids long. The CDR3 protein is CATLPLGGGVNIHYF. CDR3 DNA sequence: TGTGCCACCCTCCCGCTCGGTGGAGGAGTAAACATTCACTACTTC.

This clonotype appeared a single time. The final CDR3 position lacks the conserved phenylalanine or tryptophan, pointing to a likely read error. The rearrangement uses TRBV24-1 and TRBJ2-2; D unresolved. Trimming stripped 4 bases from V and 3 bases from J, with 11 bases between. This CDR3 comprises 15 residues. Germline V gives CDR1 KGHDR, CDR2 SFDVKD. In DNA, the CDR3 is TGTGCCACCAGTGAAGGAGATTACGACACCGGGGAGCTGTTTTAT. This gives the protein CATSEGDYDTGELFY.

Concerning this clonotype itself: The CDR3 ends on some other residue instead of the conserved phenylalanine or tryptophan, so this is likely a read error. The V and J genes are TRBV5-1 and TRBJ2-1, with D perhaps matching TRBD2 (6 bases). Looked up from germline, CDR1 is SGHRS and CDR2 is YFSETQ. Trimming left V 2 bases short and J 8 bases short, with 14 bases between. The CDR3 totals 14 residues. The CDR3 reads CASSFSGAYDEQFL. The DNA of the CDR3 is TGCGCCAGCAGCTTTTCGGGAGCGTACGATGAGCAGTTCCTC.

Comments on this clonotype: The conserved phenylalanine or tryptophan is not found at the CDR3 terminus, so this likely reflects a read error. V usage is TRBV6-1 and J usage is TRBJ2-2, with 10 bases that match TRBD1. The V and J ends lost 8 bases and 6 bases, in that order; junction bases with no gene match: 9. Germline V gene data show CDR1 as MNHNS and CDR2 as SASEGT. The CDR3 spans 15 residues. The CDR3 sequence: CASGTGDGGAGELFY. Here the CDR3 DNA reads TGTGCCAGCGGGACAGGGGACGGAGGAGCCGGGGAGCTGTTTTAT.

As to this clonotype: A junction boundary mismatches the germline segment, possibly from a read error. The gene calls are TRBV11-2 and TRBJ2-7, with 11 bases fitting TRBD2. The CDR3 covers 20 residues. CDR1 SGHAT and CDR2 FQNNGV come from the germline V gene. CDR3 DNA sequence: TGTGCCAGCAACTTGAGTGAGGGGAGGACTAGCGGGCTCAGCTCCTACGAGCATCACTTC. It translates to CASNLSEGRTSGLSSYEHHF.

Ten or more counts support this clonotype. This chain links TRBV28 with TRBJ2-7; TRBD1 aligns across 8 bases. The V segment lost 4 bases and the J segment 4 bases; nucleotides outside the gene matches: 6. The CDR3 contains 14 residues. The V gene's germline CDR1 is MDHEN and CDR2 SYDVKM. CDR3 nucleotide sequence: TGTGCCAGCAGTTCACAACGACAGGGGTACGAGCAGTACTTC. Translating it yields CASSSQRQGYEQYF.

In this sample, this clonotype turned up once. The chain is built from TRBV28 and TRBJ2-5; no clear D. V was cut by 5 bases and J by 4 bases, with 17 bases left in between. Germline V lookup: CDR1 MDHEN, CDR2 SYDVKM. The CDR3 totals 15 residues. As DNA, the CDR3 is TGTGCCAGCAGTACGAGCGCAAAAGTAGGAGAGACCCAGTACTTC. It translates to CASSTSAKVGETQYF.

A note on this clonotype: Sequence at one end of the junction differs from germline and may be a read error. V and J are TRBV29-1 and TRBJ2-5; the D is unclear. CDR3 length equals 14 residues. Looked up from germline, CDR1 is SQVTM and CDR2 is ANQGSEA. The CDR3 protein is CSVQDGTSQETQHF. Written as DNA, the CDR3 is TGCAGCGTTCAAGATGGAACGTCCCAAGAGACCCAGCACTTC.

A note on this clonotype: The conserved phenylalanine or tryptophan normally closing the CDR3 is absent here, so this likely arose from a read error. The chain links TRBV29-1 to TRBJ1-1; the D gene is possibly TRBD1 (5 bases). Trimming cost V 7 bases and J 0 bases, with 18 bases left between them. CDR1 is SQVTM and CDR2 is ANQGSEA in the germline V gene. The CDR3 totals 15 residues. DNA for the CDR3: TGCAGCGGTACAGGAGGATGGGGGATGAACACTGAAGCTTTCTCT. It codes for CSGTGGWGMNTEAFS.

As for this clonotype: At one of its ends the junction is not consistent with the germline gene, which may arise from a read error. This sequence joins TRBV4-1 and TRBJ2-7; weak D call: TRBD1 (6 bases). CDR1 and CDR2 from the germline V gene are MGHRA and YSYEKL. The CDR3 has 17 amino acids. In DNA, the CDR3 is TGCGCCAGCAGCCAAGGTCCCGCCAGGGGAGTAGCCTACAAGCAGTATTTC. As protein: CASSQGPARGVAYKQYF.

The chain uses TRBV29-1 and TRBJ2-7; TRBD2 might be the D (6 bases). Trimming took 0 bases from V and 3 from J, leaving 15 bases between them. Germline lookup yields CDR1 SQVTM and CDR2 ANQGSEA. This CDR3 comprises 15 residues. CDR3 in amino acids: CSVEDPGVNFYEQYF. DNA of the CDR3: TGCAGCGTTGAAGACCCGGGAGTGAACTTCTACGAGCAGTACTTC.

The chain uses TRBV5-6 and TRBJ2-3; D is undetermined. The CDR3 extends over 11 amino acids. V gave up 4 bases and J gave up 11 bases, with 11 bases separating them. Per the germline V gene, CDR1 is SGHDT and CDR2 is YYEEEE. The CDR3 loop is CASSRLGMQYF. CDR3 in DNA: TGTGCCAGCAGCCGATTGGGCATGCAGTATTTT.